This T cell receptor (beta chain) was profiled in a study of T cell repertoires in cytomegalovirus infection. Notes on the study in general: There were HLA-C-restricted CMV-specific TCR beta clonotypes dominating the ex vivo response.

TCRdb re-called the reads with MiXCR, one entry per CDR3 protein. The sample comprises approximately 500,000 distinct CDR3 sequences, 15% to 20% of which are singletons, and about 24% rests with the top ten. Looked up from germline, CDR1 is SGDLS and CDR2 is YYNGEE. The J segment lost 0 bases and the V segment lost 4 bases, leaving 16 bases of the junction unmatched. The CDR3 covers 19 residues. This clonotype turned up a few times. What it binds is unknown. The chain has TRBV9 and TRBJ2-3; TRBD2 matches 8 bases. The sequenced material came from CD8+ T cells from PBMCs. The sequence came from a human donor in good health (CMV status not recorded). Some clones in this sample may be carry-over from other donors' samples. CDR3 sequence reads: CASSPEELAEGSSTDTQYF. The CDR3 DNA follows: TGTGCCAGCAGCCCCGAGGAACTAGCGGAGGGTTCTAGCACAGATACGCAGTATTTT.